The T cell receptor (beta chain) under discussion was sequenced for a study of T cells after yellow fever vaccination. This clonotype was seen more than once but under ten times. What it binds is not known. 5'RACE template switching produced TCR cDNA carrying a universal primer site and UMIs. TCRdb reanalysed the 5' RACE reads using MiXCR and keeps one entry per CDR3 protein. The sample lists 500,000 to 650,000 distinct CDR3 sequences, approximately 12% occurring once. Study-wide results and caveats: The study re-detected most primary-vaccination clones after the booster (96% CD4, around 89% CD8). When the response was secondary, it was weaker but reached its peak faster, day 5 versus 15. Highly abundant clonotypes carried over from the bulk population could end up in FACS-sorted repertoires as contaminants.

The clonotype was recovered from a man aged 25 to 40 who received the YFV17D yellow fever vaccine. The specimen comprised PBMCs, sampled on the day of the yellow fever booster vaccination.

The CDR3 DNA sequence: TGCAGTGCTATCCCGGGACTACTCACCGGGGAGCTGTTTTTT. This codes for CSAIPGLLTGELFF. V usage is TRBV20-1 and J usage is TRBJ2-2, with 7 bases lining up with TRBD2. Germline assignment: CDR1 DFQATT and CDR2 SNEGSKA (reference sequence). The CDR3 is 14 amino acids. J was trimmed by 4 bases and V by 4 bases; bases with no gene match: 6.